This TCR beta chain was documented in a study of T cell changes during pregnancy in multiple sclerosis. Measured with immunoSEQ multiplex PCR; TCRdb has only the in-frame clones, and not every one. The data contain 30,000 or so clones, 80% to 90% of them singletons. The V and J ends lost 4 bases and 2 bases, in that order; junction bases with no gene match: 4. CDR3 length equals 15 residues. CDR1 and CDR2 (germline): MNHEY, SVGAGI. This TCR came from a female donor in good health, enrolled as a control in a pregnancy study. The material sequenced was CD4+ T cells from peripheral blood mononuclear cells, taken in the first trimester of pregnancy. The chain is built from TRBV6-5 and TRBJ1-3; TRBD1 agrees at 8 bases. The DNA of the CDR3 is TGTGCCAGCAGTTTCTCGGACAGGGCTGGAAACACCATATATTTT. Its translation is CASSFSDRAGNTIYF.